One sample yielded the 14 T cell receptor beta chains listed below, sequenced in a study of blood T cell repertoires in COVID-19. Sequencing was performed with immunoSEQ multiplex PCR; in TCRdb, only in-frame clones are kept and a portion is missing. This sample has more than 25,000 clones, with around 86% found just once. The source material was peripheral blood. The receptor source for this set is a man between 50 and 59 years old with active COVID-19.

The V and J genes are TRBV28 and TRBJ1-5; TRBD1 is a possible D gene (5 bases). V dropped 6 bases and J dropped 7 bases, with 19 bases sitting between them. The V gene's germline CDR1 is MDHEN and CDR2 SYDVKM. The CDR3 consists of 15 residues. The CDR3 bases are TGTGCCAGCAGAACGGGACCTCGGAGGGTACAGCCCCAGCATTTT. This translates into CASRTGPRRVQPQHF.

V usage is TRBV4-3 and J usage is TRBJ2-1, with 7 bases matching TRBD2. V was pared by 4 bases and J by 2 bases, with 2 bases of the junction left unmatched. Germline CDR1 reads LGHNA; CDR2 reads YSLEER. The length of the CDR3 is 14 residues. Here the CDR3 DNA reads TGCGCCAGCAGCCGTAGCGGGCCCTACAATGAGCAGTTCTTC. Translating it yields CASSRSGPYNEQFF.

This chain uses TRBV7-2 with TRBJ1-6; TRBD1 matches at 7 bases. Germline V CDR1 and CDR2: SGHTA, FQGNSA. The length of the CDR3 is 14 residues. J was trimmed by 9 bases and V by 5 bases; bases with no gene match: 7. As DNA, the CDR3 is TGTGCCAGCAGCCACCAAGGGGGCGGTTCACCCCTCCACTTT. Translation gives CASSHQGGGSPLHF.

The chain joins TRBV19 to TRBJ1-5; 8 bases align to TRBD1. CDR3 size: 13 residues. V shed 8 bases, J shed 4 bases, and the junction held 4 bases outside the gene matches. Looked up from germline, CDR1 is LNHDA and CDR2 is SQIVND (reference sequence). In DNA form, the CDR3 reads TGTGCCAGTCGCAGGGGGCGGAATCAGCCCCAGCATTTT. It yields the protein CASRRGRNQPQHF.

The DNA for the CDR3 is TGTGCCAGCAGCTTAAGGCAGGGTAGCAATCAGCCCCAGCATTTT. Protein: CASSLRQGSNQPQHF. The chain is built from TRBV7-2 and TRBJ1-5; tentative D call: TRBD1 (5 bases). The CDR3 is 15 amino acids. V lost 2 bases and J lost 0, with 8 bases in between. CDR1 SGHTA and CDR2 FQGNSA come from the germline V gene.

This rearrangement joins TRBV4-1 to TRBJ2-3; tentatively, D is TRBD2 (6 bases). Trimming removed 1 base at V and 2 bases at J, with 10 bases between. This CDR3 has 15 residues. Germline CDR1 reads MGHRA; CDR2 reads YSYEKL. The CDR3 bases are TGCGCCAGCAGCCAAGTCGCTAGCGACACAGATACGCAGTATTTT. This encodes CASSQVASDTDTQYF.

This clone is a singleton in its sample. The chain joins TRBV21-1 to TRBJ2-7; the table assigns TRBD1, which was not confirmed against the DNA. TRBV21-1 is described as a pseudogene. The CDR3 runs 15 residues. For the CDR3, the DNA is TGTGCCAGCAGCAAGCGGGGACAGACAGAATACGAGCAGTACGTC. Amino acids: CASSKRGQTEYEQYV.

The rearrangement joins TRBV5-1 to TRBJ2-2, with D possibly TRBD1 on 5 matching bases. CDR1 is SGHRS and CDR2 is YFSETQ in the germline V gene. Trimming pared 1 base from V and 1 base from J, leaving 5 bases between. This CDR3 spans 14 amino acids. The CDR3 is CASSLQGNTGELFF. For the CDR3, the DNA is TGCGCCAGCAGCTTGCAGGGGAACACCGGGGAGCTGTTTTTT.

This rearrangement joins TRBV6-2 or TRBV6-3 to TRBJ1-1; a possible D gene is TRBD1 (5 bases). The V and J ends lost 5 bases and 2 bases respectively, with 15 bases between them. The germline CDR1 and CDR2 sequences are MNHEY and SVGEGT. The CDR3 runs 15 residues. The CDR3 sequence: CASSHGGSLNTEAFF. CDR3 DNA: TGTGCCAGCAGTCACGGGGGGAGTCTAAACACTGAAGCTTTCTTT.

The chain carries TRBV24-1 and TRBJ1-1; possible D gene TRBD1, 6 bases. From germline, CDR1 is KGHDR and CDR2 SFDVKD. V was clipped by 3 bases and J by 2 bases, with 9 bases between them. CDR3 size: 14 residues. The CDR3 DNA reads TGTGCCACCAGTGATGGACAGTCTAACACTGAAGCTTTCTTT. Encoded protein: CATSDGQSNTEAFF.

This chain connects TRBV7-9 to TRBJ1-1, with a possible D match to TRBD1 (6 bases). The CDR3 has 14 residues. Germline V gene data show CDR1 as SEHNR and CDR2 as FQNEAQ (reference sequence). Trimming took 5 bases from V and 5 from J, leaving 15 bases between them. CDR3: CASSLQTGNTEAFF. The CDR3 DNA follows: TGTGCCAGCAGCCTCCAAACAGGGAATACTGAAGCTTTCTTT.

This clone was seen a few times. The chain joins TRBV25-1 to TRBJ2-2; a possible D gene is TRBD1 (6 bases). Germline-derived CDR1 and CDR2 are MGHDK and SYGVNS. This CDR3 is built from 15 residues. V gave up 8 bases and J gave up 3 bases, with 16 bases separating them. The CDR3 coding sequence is TGTGCCAGCGGAGGACAGTGGGGGTACACCGGGGAGCTGTTTTTT. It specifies CASGGQWGYTGELFF.

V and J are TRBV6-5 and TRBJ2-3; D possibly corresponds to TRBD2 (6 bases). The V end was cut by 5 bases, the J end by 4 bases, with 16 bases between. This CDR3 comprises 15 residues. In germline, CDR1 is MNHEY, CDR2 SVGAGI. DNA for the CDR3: TGTGCCAGCAGTCTGATCGGGAGAAGCGCAGATACGCAGTATTTT. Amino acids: CASSLIGRSADTQYF.

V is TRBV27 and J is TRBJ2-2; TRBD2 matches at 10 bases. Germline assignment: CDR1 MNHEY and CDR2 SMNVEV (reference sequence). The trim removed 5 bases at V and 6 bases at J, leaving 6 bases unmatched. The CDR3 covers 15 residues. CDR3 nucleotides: TGTGCCAGCAGTCCGGCTAGCGGGAGAGCCGGGGAGCTGTTTTTT. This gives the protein CASSPASGRAGELFF.